The subject of this entry is one T cell receptor beta chain. What it binds is unknown. The junction shows a germline mismatch at one end, possibly a read error. This sample is drawn from a study of somatic mutations in cytotoxic T cells in rheumatoid arthritis. Looking at the study overall: Patient blood, roughly 31 ml in EDTA, was obtained immediately after diagnosis and prior to the start of any treatment. Flow sorting of some V beta antibody-stained T cells reached nearly 100% purity, with V beta1+ cells also TCRB-sequenced. Regarding the study as a whole: In the expanded CD8+ clones, the antigen targets remained unknown.

Generated by immunoSEQ multiplex PCR, the TCRdb table keeps only in-frame clones and is missing some. The sample comprises 15,000 to 20,000 clones, about 81% of which are singletons, and 11% to 15% rests with the top ten. CDR1 MDHEN and CDR2 SYDVKM come from the germline V gene. The CDR3 has 15 amino acids. The V call is TRBV28, the J call TRBJ1-4, with D perhaps TRBD1 (6 bases). The sequence was collected from an adult with rheumatoid arthritis. Sequencing was done on a sample of CD8+ T cells sorted from blood. The CDR3 loop is CASRLSGAINEKLFF. The DNA of the CDR3 is TGTGCCAGCAGATTATCAGGGGCGATTAATGAAAAACTGTTTTTT.